This T cell receptor beta chain was sequenced in a study of beta chain features in type 1 diabetes. Every bit of the isolated RNA underwent reverse transcription, so sequencing read expressed TCRB transcripts. Some clones are missing from TCRdb's copy, which holds only in-frame ones; the method was immunoSEQ multiplex PCR. Altogether about 320,000 clones are present, less than 15% being singletons, with the ten largest covering 5.5% to 7.5%. Blood was drawn once from each donor into heparinised tubes. The draws averaged around 120 mL. Purities over 98% were achieved in all sorted populations. V lost 5 bases to trimming and J lost 4 bases, with 19 bases between them. CDR3 size: 15 residues. Per the germline V gene, CDR1 is SGHRS and CDR2 is YFSETQ.

This TCR was recovered from a man aged 25-45 years in good health. The chain links TRBV5-1 to TRBJ2-7; D is unclear. The sequencing sample was made of central memory CD4+ T cells from blood. In DNA, the CDR3 is TGCGCCAGCAGTCGTGCGGCAGTTAATGCGTACGAGCAGTACTTC. Protein product: CASSRAAVNAYEQYF.